Listed below are T cell receptor beta chains from one sample, sequenced in a study of technical replicates of blood from several donors. Assay: immunoSEQ multiplex PCR; the TCRdb copy retains only in-frame clones and omits some. The repertoire consists of about 85,000 clones, with about 93% occurring once and the leading ten covering 0.25% to 0.3%. Sequences were obtained from T cells isolated from PBMCs. The source of these receptors is a human donor in good health. CDR3s include the opening cysteine and the closing phenylalanine or tryptophan. A D gene is named only where the DNA matches it firmly. Expanded clones are given a class, and other clones once, few, many or no size at all.

j_gene | v_gene | d_gene | len | abundance | CDR3aa | CDR3nt
TRBJ1-2 | TRBV9 | - | 15 | - | CASSVIESHNYGYTF | TGTGCCAGCAGCGTAATAGAGTCTCATAACTATGGCTACACCTTC
TRBJ2-2 | TRBV28 | - | 13 | - | CASRAGVTGELFF | TGTGCCAGCAGAGCAGGGGTCACCGGGGAGCTGTTTTTT
TRBJ1-4 | TRBV6-5 | TRBD1 | 15 | - | CASRPGTVLNEKLFF | TGTGCCAGCAGGCCCGGGACAGTTCTTAATGAAAAACTGTTTTTT
TRBJ1-1 | TRBV6-5 | - | 13 | few | CASNNRQNTEAFF | TGTGCCAGCAACAACAGGCAGAACACTGAAGCTTTCTTT
TRBJ2-7 | TRBV7-2 | TRBD2 | 17 | - | CASSFHAGRETFHEQYF | TGTGCCAGCAGCTTCCACGCTGGGCGGGAGACTTTTCACGAGCAGTACTTC
TRBJ2-1 | TRBV10-3 | TRBD1 | 12 | - | CAITPGGDEQFF | TGTGCCATTACCCCAGGGGGCGATGAGCAGTTCTTC
TRBJ2-2 | TRBV5-1 | - | 15 | - | CASREGRRNTGELFF | TGCGCCAGCAGGGAGGGGCGGAGAAACACCGGGGAGCTGTTTTTT
TRBJ1-1 | TRBV27 | - | 14 | few | CASSLNILNTEAFF | TGTGCCAGCAGTTTAAACATATTGAACACTGAAGCTTTCTTT
TRBJ2-7 | TRBV11-2 | - | 14 | - | CASSLATGTYEQYF | TGTGCCAGCAGCTTGGCGACAGGAACCTACGAGCAGTACTTC
TRBJ2-1 | TRBV27 | - | 17 | - | CASSFFLARVHYNEQFF | TGTGCCAGCAGTTTTTTTTTAGCGAGGGTTCACTACAATGAGCAGTTCTTC
TRBJ2-7 | TRBV19 | TRBD1 | 15 | - | CASSGLSGTDYEQYF | TGTGCCAGTAGTGGATTATCCGGGACAGACTACGAGCAGTACTTC
TRBJ2-1 | TRBV5-1 | TRBD1 | 18 | once | CASSLGQGGYRSYNEQFF | TGCGCCAGCAGCTTGGGACAGGGTGGTTATCGTTCCTACAATGAGCAGTTCTTC
TRBJ2-7 | TRBV7-9 | - | 13 | - | CASSHIQGWWQYF | TGTGCCAGCAGCCACATACAGGGTTGGTGGCAGTACTTC
TRBJ1-1 | TRBV5-1 | - | 15 | - | CASSSIIGGNTEAFF | TGCGCCAGCAGCTCCATAATAGGGGGAAACACTGAAGCTTTCTTT
TRBJ1-6 | TRBV5-1 | TRBD1 | 15 | - | CASSSGTGFSSPLHF | TGCGCCAGCAGCTCCGGGACAGGGTTCAGTTCACCCCTCCACTTT
TRBJ2-3 | TRBV14 | TRBD2 | 18 | - | CASSQDPPLADLTDTQYF | TGTGCCAGCAGCCAAGATCCCCCGCTAGCGGACCTCACAGATACGCAGTATTTT
TRBJ2-5 | TRBV7-2 | - | 15 | once | CASSLIGGRQETQYF | TGTGCCAGCAGCTTAATCGGGGGGCGACAAGAGACCCAGTACTTC
TRBJ2-7 | TRBV5-1 | - | 15 | - | CASSFGPGMTYEQYF | TGCGCCAGCAGTTTTGGGCCAGGAATGACCTACGAGCAGTACTTC
TRBJ2-1 | TRBV10-1 | - | 11 | - | CASSQGLFQFF | TGCGCCAGCAGCCAGGGGTTATTCCAGTTCTTC
TRBJ2-1 | TRBV10-3 | TRBD2 | 17 | - | CATNGGRESGLGNEQFF | TGTGCCACCAACGGAGGGCGGGAGAGTGGGTTGGGGAATGAGCAGTTCTTC
TRBJ2-7 | TRBV5-1 | TRBD1 | 15 | - | CASSLGQGRAYEQYF | TGCGCCAGCAGCCTCGGACAGGGACGAGCCTACGAGCAGTACTTC
TRBJ1-2 | TRBV6-1 | - | 16 | - | CASSEGSGLFNYGYTF | TGTGCCAGCAGTGAAGGTAGTGGTCTTTTTAACTATGGCTACACCTTC
TRBJ2-7 | TRBV27 | - | 14 | - | CASSLFRASYEQYF | TGTGCCAGCAGTTTATTCAGGGCCTCCTACGAGCAGTACTTC
TRBJ1-2 | TRBV2 | - | 13 | few | CATTVPGLYGYTF | TGTGCCACCACGGTCCCGGGACTTTATGGCTACACCTTC
TRBJ2-1 | TRBV6-1 | TRBD2 | 13 | - | CAIRLAGANEQFF | TGTGCCATCCGACTAGCGGGAGCAAATGAGCAGTTCTTC
TRBJ1-4 | TRBV18 | - | 15 | - | CASSPDGGRNEKLFF | TGTGCCAGCTCACCGGACGGGGGGAGAAATGAAAAACTGTTTTTT
TRBJ1-1 | TRBV19 | TRBD1 | 15 | - | CASSTVTGGVFEAFF | TGTGCCAGTAGTACCGTGACAGGGGGCGTATTTGAAGCTTTCTTT